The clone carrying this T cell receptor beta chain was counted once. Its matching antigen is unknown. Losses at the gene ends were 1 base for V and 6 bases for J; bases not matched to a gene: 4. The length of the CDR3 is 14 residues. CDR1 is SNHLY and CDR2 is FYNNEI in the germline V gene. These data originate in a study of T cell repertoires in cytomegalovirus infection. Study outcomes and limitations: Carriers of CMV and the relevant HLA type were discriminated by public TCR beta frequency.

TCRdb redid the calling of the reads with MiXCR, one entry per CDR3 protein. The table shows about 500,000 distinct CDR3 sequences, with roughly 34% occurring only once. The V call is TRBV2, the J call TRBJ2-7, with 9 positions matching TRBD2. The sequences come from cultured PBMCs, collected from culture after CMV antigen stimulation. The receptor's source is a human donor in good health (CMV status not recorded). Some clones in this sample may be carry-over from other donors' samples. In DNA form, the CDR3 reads TGTGCCAGCAGTGAAGGCGGGAGGGCCCGCGAGCAGTACGTC. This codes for CASSEGGRAREQYV.